This TCR beta chain appears in the sequencing data of a study of T-cell reconstitution after alpha-beta-depleted transplantation in children. In this sample, this clonotype turned up many times. As it was prepared, the TCRbeta library received unique molecular identifiers. TCRdb used MiXCR to reprocess the PCR reads, holding one entry per CDR3 protein. Of 490,000 or so distinct CDR3 sequences listed, roughly 10% are singletons. Sequenced material: PBMCs, taken before TCRalphabeta/CD19-depleted stem cell transplant. The receptor was isolated from a child aged 2-15 years with inherited bone marrow failure, due to receive a stem cell transplant.

As DNA, the CDR3 is TGTGCCAGCAGCTTAGTGCAGCGGACAGATACGCAGTATTTT. Its protein product is CASSLVQRTDTQYF. The J gene is TRBJ2-3, the V gene TRBV7-8; D might be TRBD2 (5 bases). Germline V gives CDR1 SGHVS, CDR2 FQNEAQ. The CDR3 is made up of 14 amino acids. V dropped 1 base and J dropped 3 bases, with 8 bases sitting between them.